A selection of T cell receptor beta chains follows, all from one sample in a study of blood T cell repertoires in COVID-19. Generated by immunoSEQ multiplex PCR, the TCRdb table keeps only in-frame clones and is missing some. The table includes roughly 250,000 clones, roughly 88% detected once. The material sequenced was PBMCs or T cells enriched from blood (not recorded which). The receptors here all came from a woman aged 40-49 years with acute COVID-19. The CDR3 runs from the conserved cysteine through the conserved F or W. The D gene is left open where the match is weak. Only part of the rows carry a size: once, few, many, or a class if the clone is expanded.

d_gene	v_gene	abundance	j_gene	CDR3nt	CDR3aa
-	TRBV18	-	TRBJ1-2	TGTGCCAGCTCACCACTCCGGACAGATTCTGGCTACACCTTC	CASSPLRTDSGYTF
TRBD2	TRBV15	-	TRBJ2-7	TGTGCCACCAGCAGAGATGGCGGTATAGCGGGGGGCAACTACGAGCAGTACTTC	CATSRDGGIAGGNYEQYF
-	TRBV2	-	TRBJ1-1	TGTGCCAGCACGCCCGGACATCCGAACACTGAAGCTTTCTTT	CASTPGHPNTEAFF
-	TRBV28	-	TRBJ1-4	TGTGCCAGCAGTTTTGTCGGAGAGAATGAAAAACTGTTTTTT	CASSFVGENEKLFF
TRBD1	TRBV7-8	-	TRBJ1-2	TGTGCCAGCAGCATTGGGACAGGTGACTATGGCTACACCTTC	CASSIGTGDYGYTF
TRBD2	TRBV29-1	-	TRBJ2-1	TGCAGCGTTGGCGCTAGCGGGCTGGTCCACAATGAGCAGTTCTTC	CSVGASGLVHNEQFF
-	TRBV7-8	-	TRBJ1-1	TGTGCCAGCAGCTTCAGTCACACTGAAGCTTTCTTT	CASSFSHTEAFF
TRBD1	TRBV11-3	-	TRBJ1-1	TGTGCCAGCAGCTCACAGGGGGCGCTTACTGAAGCTTTCTTT	CASSSQGALTEAFF
TRBD1	TRBV2	once	TRBJ1-2	TGTGCCAGCAGACGGGGACAGGCAAACTATGGCTACACCTTC	CASRRGQANYGYTF
-	TRBV10-3	-	TRBJ1-1	TGTGCCACCCGACAGGTTTATAACACTGAAGCTTTCTTT	CATRQVYNTEAFF
TRBD2	TRBV3-1/TRBV3-2	-	TRBJ2-2	TGTGCCAGCAGCCATCGGACTAGGCCCGGGGGGACCACCGGGGAGCTGTTTTTT	CASSHRTRPGGTTGELFF
-	TRBV29-1	-	TRBJ2-7	TGCAGCGTTGACAGAACAGGGGGGGGCGAGCAGTACTTC	CSVDRTGGGEQYF
-	TRBV7-2	-	TRBJ1-5	TGTGCCAGCAGCTTAGTCGAGGGCCAGCCCCAGCATTTT	CASSLVEGQPQHF
TRBD1	TRBV3-1/TRBV3-2	-	TRBJ1-1	TGTGCCAGCAGGCGTGGACAGGGGAACACTGAAGCTTTCTTT	CASRRGQGNTEAFF
TRBD2	TRBV7-2	-	TRBJ2-1	TGTGCCAGCAGCCCGACTAGCGGGGGGGCGTTTGAGCAGTTCTTC	CASSPTSGGAFEQFF
-	TRBV28	-	TRBJ2-7	TGTGCCAGCAGTTTGTGGCAGGGGTCCTACGAGCAGTACTTC	CASSLWQGSYEQYF
TRBD1	TRBV7-8	once	TRBJ1-1	TGTGCCAGCAGCTCAGACAGGGGTAACACTGAAGCTTTCTTT	CASSSDRGNTEAFF
TRBD1	TRBV28	-	TRBJ1-1	TGTGCCAGCAGTTCACACGGACAGGGGAACACTGAAGCTTTCTTT	CASSSHGQGNTEAFF
TRBD1	TRBV4-2	-	TRBJ1-2	TGTGCCAGCCGTAACGAGGGGGCGGGTAACTATGGCTACACCTTC	CASRNEGAGNYGYTF
-	TRBV7-8	once	TRBJ1-5	TGTGCCAGCAGCTTAGCCCATAGCAATCAGCCCCAGCATTTT	CASSLAHSNQPQHF
-	TRBV7-9	-	TRBJ2-7	TGTGCCAGCAGCTCGCCGGGCAAAGGGGGGCTCGGGGGGAAGCAGTACTTC	CASSSPGKGGLGGKQYF
-	TRBV2	-	TRBJ1-2	TGTGCCAGCAGTGTGGGCAGTAGGACTAACTATGGCTACACCTTC	CASSVGSRTNYGYTF
TRBD1	TRBV18	-	TRBJ1-2	TGTGCCAGCTCAACTACGGGACAGGGGGCGAACTATGGCTACACCTTC	CASSTTGQGANYGYTF
TRBD2	TRBV6-5	-	TRBJ2-1	TGTGCCAGCAGTTACTCGACTAGCGGGAACAATGAGCAGTTCTTC	CASSYSTSGNNEQFF
-	TRBV5-6	-	TRBJ2-5	TGTGCCAGCAGGCGAGGGGGAGTTGAGACCCAGTACTTC	CASRRGGVETQYF
TRBD1	TRBV9	many	TRBJ1-2	TGTGCCAGCAGCGCCCGGGACAGGGTTATTGATGGCTACACCTTC	CASSARDRVIDGYTF
TRBD2	TRBV6-2/TRBV6-3	-	TRBJ2-6	TGTGCCAGCAGTTACCTGACTAGCGGGGAATTACCTTTCTCTGGGGCCAACGTCCTGACTTTC	CASSYLTSGELPFSGANVLTF
-	TRBV9	-	TRBJ1-3	TGTGCCAGCAGCGTAGTGCAGGGTTTATCTGGAAACACCATATATTTT	CASSVVQGLSGNTIYF
TRBD2	TRBV18	-	TRBJ2-5	TGTGCCAGCTCAGAGACTAGCGGGAGTGGGACCCAGTACTTC	CASSETSGSGTQYF
-	TRBV2	-	TRBJ1-6	TGTGCCAGCATGAAACAGGGTCGCGGCTCACCCCTCCACTTT	CASMKQGRGSPLHF
-	TRBV24-1	-	TRBJ2-5	TGTGCCACCAGTACGGGAGAGACCCAGTACTTC	CATSTGETQYF
TRBD2	TRBV9	-	TRBJ2-2	TGTGCCAGCAGTTCGGGGGGGACCCCGGCCGGGGAGCTGTTTTTT	CASSSGGTPAGELFF
-	TRBV6-5	-	TRBJ2-7	TGTGCCAGCAGGCCCAGGACAGGGACTACCTACGAGCAGTACTTC	CASRPRTGTTYEQYF
-	TRBV3-1/TRBV3-2	-	TRBJ1-3	TGTGCCAGCAGCCGCTCCATACAATCTGGAAACACCATATATTTT	CASSRSIQSGNTIYF
TRBD2	TRBV11-2	few	TRBJ2-7	TGTGCCAGCAGCTTAGATTCCGGGGGGGGATCCTACGAGCAGTACTTC	CASSLDSGGGSYEQYF
TRBD1	TRBV29-1	-	TRBJ1-2	TGCAGCGTGCGGGGGACAGGCTCGCCTCTCTATGGCTACACCTTC	CSVRGTGSPLYGYTF
TRBD2	TRBV9	-	TRBJ2-2	TGTGCCAGCAGCGGACTAGCGGGGGGTCCAAATAGATACACCGGGGAGCTGTTTTTT	CASSGLAGGPNRYTGELFF
-	TRBV7-2	-	TRBJ1-6	TGTGCCAGCAGCTCGCGGGAATTAGGGGCCACCCTCCACTTT	CASSSRELGATLHF
-	TRBV27	few	TRBJ1-6	TGTGCCAGCACCCGTACCGTGGAGAATTCACCCCTCCACTTT	CASTRTVENSPLHF
-	TRBV11-2	-	TRBJ2-7	TGTGCCAGCAGCTTAGGAGGGCTGAACCTCTACGAGCAGTACTTC	CASSLGGLNLYEQYF
-	TRBV11-3	-	TRBJ2-7	TGTGCCAGCAGCCAGAGCCAGGGAAAGGTCGAGCAGTACTTC	CASSQSQGKVEQYF
-	TRBV5-1	-	TRBJ1-2	TGCGCCAGCAGCTTGGCCGCGGGGCGAGCTAACTATGGCTACACCTTC	CASSLAAGRANYGYTF
-	TRBV7-9	-	TRBJ1-1	TGTGCCAGCAGCACAGGAGAGATCACTGAAGCTTTCTTT	CASSTGEITEAFF
TRBD2	TRBV5-1	-	TRBJ2-3	TGCGCCAGCAGCTTGGTTCTAGCGGCCTACACAGATACGCAGTATTTT	CASSLVLAAYTDTQYF
TRBD2	TRBV7-2	-	TRBJ2-3	TGTGCCAGCAGCTTAGTAGCTAGCGGGGGGGTGCAAGATACGCAGTATTTT	CASSLVASGGVQDTQYF
-	TRBV5-4	few	TRBJ1-2	TGTGCCAGCAGCTCCCTAACTAACTATGGCTACACCTTC	CASSSLTNYGYTF
-	TRBV29-1	once	TRBJ2-1	TGCAGCGTTGATCCCGGACAAGGGGAGCAGTTCTTC	CSVDPGQGEQFF
TRBD1	TRBV5-8	-	TRBJ1-2	TGTGCCAGCTCTACGGACAGGCGTTCTAACTATGGCTACACCTTC	CASSTDRRSNYGYTF
-	TRBV4-1	-	TRBJ2-1	TGCGCCAGCAGCCAAGATCTGGTGGCCAGGGCCAATGAGCAGTTCTTC	CASSQDLVARANEQFF
TRBD2	TRBV29-1	-	TRBJ2-7	TGCAGCGTTGCCGGGCCACATAATATTCGGGCGGGAGGGCGCTACGAGCAGTACTTC	CSVAGPHNIRAGGRYEQYF
TRBD1	TRBV4-1	few	TRBJ2-1	TGCGCCAGCAGACAAGAAGGGGGCAGCGGCAATGAGCAGTTCTTC	CASRQEGGSGNEQFF
-	TRBV7-8	-	TRBJ2-7	TGTGCCAGCAGAGTAGCGGGGGGACAGGGCTACGAGCAGTACTTC	CASRVAGGQGYEQYF
TRBD2	TRBV27	-	TRBJ2-3	TGTGCCAGCAGTTCCCTTCGACTAGCGGGGGGGCCGACAGATACGCAGTATTTT	CASSSLRLAGGPTDTQYF
-	TRBV20-1	-	TRBJ2-1	TGCAGTGCTAGTGGGAGCTCACGATATTACAATGAGCAGTTCTTC	CSASGSSRYYNEQFF